Below are 22 T cell receptor beta chains sequenced from a single sample in a study of OX40 agonist ivuxolimab in advanced cancers. The method behind the library was the immunoSEQ multiplex PCR assay. TCRdb retrieved this table from immuneACCESS and kept in-frame rearrangements only. Not all clones are present; in checked studies, unresolved V genes account for under half, and no reason is known for the remainder. Here the sample has over 85,000 clones; roughly 80% occur a single time. The top ten clonotypes cover around 1.1% of the sample. This material consisted of CD4+ or CD8+ T cells sorted from blood, taken in a trial of the OX40 agonist ivuxolimab. Source of these receptors: an adult with an advanced solid tumor such as melanoma, head and neck, liver or kidney cancer.

This chain joins TRBV6-1 and TRBJ1-6; D uncertain. In germline, CDR1 is MNHNS, CDR2 SASEGT. The CDR3 is 15 amino acids. V was trimmed by 2 bases and J by 5 bases, leaving 10 bases between them. DNA for the CDR3: TGTGCCAGCAGTGAATTGGTAGGGCATAATTCACCCCTCCACTTT. As protein: CASSELVGHNSPLHF.

The chain uses TRBV5-4 and TRBJ2-3; TRBD1 matches at 7 bases. V dropped 0 bases and J dropped 4; count of bases not matched to a gene: 2. This CDR3 contains 14 residues. Germline CDR1 and CDR2: SGHNT and YYREEE (reference sequence). CDR3 bases: TGTGCCAGCAGCTTGGGGCAGGGGGCAGATACGCAGTATTTT. Encoded protein: CASSLGQGADTQYF. Drawing the rest from reference TRBV5-4 and TRBJ2-3, the complete variable domain is ETGVTQSPTHLIKTRGQQVTLRCSSQSGHNTVSWYQQALGQGPQFIFQYYREEENGRGNFPPRFSGLQFPNYSSELNVNALELDDSALYLCASSLGQGADTQYFGPGTRLTVL.

The chain employs TRBV28 and TRBJ1-2; possible D gene TRBD1, 6 bases. CDR3 size: 12 residues. CDR1 and CDR2 (germline): MDHEN, SYDVKM. With 5 bases removed from V and 7 bases from J, the gap between germline ends came to 11 bases. The CDR3 region is CASSTRRGGYTF. As DNA, the CDR3 is TGTGCCAGCAGTACCCGCAGGGGTGGCTACACCTTC.

This clone has more than one count but fewer than ten. The chain links TRBV6-6 to TRBJ1-1, with D maybe TRBD1 (5 bases). The germline V gene encodes CDR1 MNHNY and CDR2 SVGAGI (reference sequence). The CDR3 runs to 13 residues. Trimming took 8 bases from V and 3 from J, leaving 13 bases between them. CDR3 DNA sequence: TGTGCCAGCCACAGGAGCCGAGACACTGAAGCTTTCTTT. This sequence encodes CASHRSRDTEAFF.

V gene TRBV9 combines with J gene TRBJ2-3; 8 nucleotides agree with TRBD2. Germline lookup yields CDR1 SGDLS and CDR2 YYNGEE. CDR3 size: 15 residues. V was clipped by 3 bases and J by 6 bases; unmatched bases: 9. The CDR3 DNA is TGTGCCAGCAGCGCGACTAGCGATCACTTCGATACGCAGTATTTT. Its translation is CASSATSDHFDTQYF.

This chain connects TRBV19 to TRBJ1-2; D possibly corresponds to TRBD1 (6 bases). Germline loops: CDR1 LNHDA, CDR2 SQIVND (reference sequence). This CDR3 has 13 amino acids. V lost 9 bases to trimming and J lost 8 bases, with 19 bases between them. The CDR3 DNA is TGTGCCAGCGCTCCAGGGGACGTGGTAGGCTACACCTTC. Translation: CASAPGDVVGYTF. Looking up the rest from reference TRBV19 and TRBJ1-2 gives the full variable domain: DGGITQSPKYLFRKEGQNVTLSCEQNLNHDAMYWYRQDPGQGLRLIYYSQIVNDFQKGDIAEGYSVSREKKESFPLTVTSAQKNPTAFYLCASAPGDVVGYTFGSGTRLTVV.

This chain connects TRBV19 to TRBJ1-3, with a tentative D call TRBD1 (6 bases). Trimming pared 3 bases from V and 2 bases from J, leaving 14 bases between. The CDR3 has 16 amino acids. The germline CDR1 and CDR2 sequences are LNHDA and SQIVND (reference sequence). Written as DNA, the CDR3 is TGTGCCAGTAGTATTGACTGGGGGGCCGCTGGAAACACCATATATTTT. This sequence encodes CASSIDWGAAGNTIYF.

As for this clone: Other DNA sequences in this sample translate to the same CDR3. Here the CDR3 reads CASSLGQNYGYTF. CDR3 nucleotide sequence: TGTGCCAGCAGCCTCGGACAGAACTATGGCTACACCTTC. The rearrangement links TRBV5-4 to TRBJ1-2, with D tentatively TRBD1 (6 bases). V was clipped by 4 bases and J by 2 bases, with 9 bases between them. This CDR3 has 13 amino acids. Germline lookup yields CDR1 SGHNT and CDR2 YYREEE (reference sequence).

The chain couples TRBV5-8 to TRBJ2-5, with D tentatively TRBD1 (5 bases). The CDR3 totals 14 residues. The V gene lost 7 bases and the J gene lost 3 bases, with 16 bases spanning the gap. Germline lookup yields CDR1 SGHTS and CDR2 YDEGEE. Here the CDR3 reads CASLGRGGEETQYF. CDR3 DNA sequence: TGTGCCAGCCTGGGTAGGGGCGGAGAAGAGACCCAGTACTTC.

The chain combines TRBV5-4 with TRBJ2-1; TRBD2 matches 8 bases. Germline V gene lookup returns CDR1 SGHNT and CDR2 YYREEE (reference sequence). Unmatched junction bases numbered 5, after V lost 2 bases and J lost 4 bases. There are 15 residues in the CDR3. The DNA of the CDR3 is TGTGCCAGCAGCTTAGAGCGGGGGCCTTACAATGAGCAGTTCTTC. Amino acid sequence: CASSLERGPYNEQFF.

This rearrangement joins TRBV2 to TRBJ1-1; D unresolved. CDR1 SNHLY and CDR2 FYNNEI come from the germline V gene. The CDR3 has 14 residues. V was clipped by 7 bases and J by 2 bases, with 14 bases between them. The CDR3 loop is CASKVVSINTEAFF. CDR3 DNA: TGTGCCAGCAAGGTAGTCAGCATTAACACTGAAGCTTTCTTT.

The chain links TRBV11-2 to TRBJ2-3; TRBD1 agrees at 9 bases. The V gene's germline CDR1 is SGHAT and CDR2 FQNNGV. The CDR3 extends over 19 amino acids. With 5 bases clipped from V and 3 bases from J, the junction kept 18 bases outside the gene matches. CDR3 residues: CASSHINNRGPLGTDTQYF. The DNA for the CDR3 is TGTGCCAGCAGCCACATAAACAACAGGGGGCCCTTAGGGACAGATACGCAGTATTTT.

The chain is built from TRBV7-3 and TRBJ2-3; 11 bases fit TRBD2. After removal of 1 base from V and 3 bases from J, the junction contained 3 bases not matched to a gene. The germline CDR1 and CDR2 sequences are SGHTA and FQGTGA. This CDR3 comprises 16 residues. CDR3 sequence (DNA): TGTGCCAGCAGCTTAAGACTAGCGGGGACTACAGATACGCAGTATTTT. Translated: CASSLRLAGTTDTQYF. Full variable domain (rest looked up from reference TRBV7-3 and TRBJ2-3): GAGVSQTPSNKVTEKGKYVELRCDPISGHTALYWYRQSLGQGPEFLIYFQGTGAADDSGLPNDRFFAVRPEGSVSTLKIQRTERGDSAVYLCASSLRLAGTTDTQYFGPGTRLTVL.

The J gene is TRBJ1-2, the V gene TRBV6-5; weak D call: TRBD1 (5 bases). The V and J ends lost 2 bases and 8 bases respectively, with 12 bases between them. CDR3 length: 13 residues. The germline CDR1 and CDR2 sequences are MNHEY and SVGAGI. In DNA form, the CDR3 reads TGTGCCAGCAGTTACGGGGCCGGCGGGGGCTACACCTTC. This codes for CASSYGAGGGYTF.

V gene TRBV7-2 combines with J gene TRBJ1-5; possibly TRBD1 for D (6 bases). V shed 6 bases and J shed 6 bases, with 18 bases lying between them. Germline V gene sequence: CDR1 SGHTA, CDR2 FQGNSA. This CDR3 spans 15 amino acids. The CDR3: CASSPNWGRSQPQHF. The CDR3 DNA sequence: TGTGCCAGCAGTCCTAACTGGGGGCGGAGTCAGCCCCAGCATTTT.

The chain has TRBV1 and TRBJ1-2. TRBV1 is a pseudogene segment. This CDR3 region has 16 residues. The CDR3 DNA is TGCACCAGCAGGCGGTCCAGTTTGTGCGAGACCTATGGCTACACCTTC. The encoded protein is CTSRRSSLCETYGYTF.

This clone was recorded only once. The rearrangement uses TRBV9 and TRBJ2-2; 7 bases agree with TRBD1. Losses at the gene ends were 3 bases for V and 4 bases for J; bases not matched to a gene: 0. The germline gives CDR1 SGDLS, CDR2 YYNGEE. The CDR3 extends over 13 amino acids. CDR3 amino acids: CASSGTGTGELFF. CDR3 bases: TGTGCCAGCAGCGGGACAGGCACCGGGGAGCTGTTTTTT.

The chain couples TRBV19 to TRBJ2-6, with TRBD2 as a possible D gene (6 bases). Trimming cost V 4 bases and J 0 bases, with 22 bases left between them. Germline V lookup: CDR1 LNHDA, CDR2 SQIVND (reference sequence). CDR3 length: 20 residues. In DNA, the CDR3 is TGTGCCAGTAGTACGGGGGACCTAAGGGGTTTTAGCTCTGGGGCCAACGTCCTGACTTTC. This sequence encodes CASSTGDLRGFSSGANVLTF.

The rearrangement links TRBV11-2 to TRBJ1-4, with a tentative D call TRBD1 (5 bases). This CDR3 is 16 amino acids long. The V gene lost 8 bases and the J gene lost 1 base, with 17 bases spanning the gap. Germline V gene sequence: CDR1 SGHAT, CDR2 FQNNGV. This CDR3 is CASSLGQGKTNEKLFF. The CDR3 coding sequence is TGTGCCAGCTCTCTCGGGCAGGGAAAAACTAATGAAAAACTGTTTTTT.

This sequence joins TRBV19 and TRBJ1-1; D uncertain. The CDR3 runs to 13 residues. The germline V gene has CDR1 LNHDA and CDR2 SQIVND (reference sequence). The V and J ends lost 3 bases and 6 bases respectively, with 11 bases between them. The CDR3 DNA reads as TGTGCCAGTAGTATTAATTGGGGTGCTGAAGCTTTCTTT. As protein: CASSINWGAEAFF.

The chain has TRBV29-1 and TRBJ1-1; TRBD1 might be the D (5 bases). Trimming removed 7 bases from V and 2 bases from J, with 17 bases in between. Per the germline V gene, CDR1 is SQVTM and CDR2 is ANQGSEA. CDR3 length: 14 amino acids. The CDR3 sequence is CSGASGGVNTEAFF. The CDR3 DNA is TGCAGCGGCGCCTCGGGGGGGGTCAACACTGAAGCTTTCTTT.

This clone was observed once. Other DNA sequences in this specimen translate into the identical CDR3. V is TRBV4-2 and J is TRBJ1-4, with 7 bases aligning to TRBD1. Trimming took 3 bases from V and 5 from J; bases not matched to a gene: 3. CDR1 is LGHNA and CDR2 is YNFKEQ in the germline V gene. The CDR3 length is 14 residues. The CDR3 DNA sequence: TGTGCCAGCAGCCATGGACAGGCGAATGAAAAACTGTTTTTT. Its protein is CASSHGQANEKLFF.